Here is one T cell receptor (beta chain) with its context. Per the study methods: Estimation of nucleated cell counts relied on the amplification of reference gene primers. Clones were read by immunoSEQ multiplex PCR, and TCRdb kept only the in-frame ones, dropping some. That table furnishes V, J and clone size, whereas the DNA furnished D and trimming. Here the sample spans about 51,000 clones, 82% being singletons. The data were taken from a study of blood T cell repertoires in COVID-19. The CDR3 has 17 residues. The germline V gene has CDR1 KGHDR and CDR2 SFDVKD. Trimming took off 2 bases at V and 0 bases at J, with 13 bases between the two ends.

The sequence was obtained from a human donor with acute or convalescent COVID-19. The donor label of this sample is uncertain. V usage is TRBV24-1 and J usage is TRBJ2-1; D is perhaps TRBD2 (5 bases). The sequenced material came from peripheral blood. The CDR3 region has the DNA TGTGCCACCAGTGATTCCGACTACGGTTTCTCCTACAATGAGCAGTTCTTC. Translated: CATSDSDYGFSYNEQFF.